This entry concerns a single TCR beta chain. The data were obtained in a study of blood T cell repertoires in COVID-19. Study-level background: COVID-19 samples, acute and convalescent, were from the United States, Italy and Spain. Nucleic acid was either cDNA or gDNA, and it came from T cells, B-cell-depleted T cells, or PBMCs.

As processed by the authors: Amplification of reference gene primers was used by the study to estimate nucleated cell counts. The table came from immunoSEQ multiplex PCR; TCRdb's copy has only in-frame clones and leaves some out. V and J calls and clone size follow that table, whereas D and trimming were derived from the DNA. The sample carries roughly 120,000 clones, just over 70% recorded once. The clonotype was recovered from a human donor with acute or convalescent COVID-19. The donor label of this sample is uncertain. What was sequenced was peripheral blood.

The CDR3 DNA sequence: TGTGCCAGCAGCCAAGTCCGGAGTGATGGAAACACCATATATTTT. Amino acid sequence: CASSQVRSDGNTIYF. This chain joins TRBV3-1 (or the pseudogene TRBV3-2) and TRBJ1-3; D is unclear. CDR3 size: 15 residues. Trimming removed 1 base from V and 3 bases from J, with 10 bases in between. CDR1 and CDR2 from the germline V gene are LGHDT and YNNKEL (reference sequence).